This passage covers 31 T cell receptor beta chains from one sample sequenced in a study of blood T cell repertoires in COVID-19. The protocol was immunoSEQ multiplex PCR, while the TCRdb copy is restricted to in-frame clones and leaves out a portion. Counted here are 95,000 to 150,000 clones, around 80% occurring once; the ten biggest clones make up approximately 16%. Sample: peripheral blood. These receptors were collected from a man in his 60s with active or convalescent COVID-19.

V gene TRBV29-1 combines with J gene TRBJ2-2; 7 bases line up with TRBD1. This CDR3 region has 15 residues. Germline V gene sequence: CDR1 SQVTM, CDR2 ANQGSEA. J lost 5 bases, V lost 3 bases, and 9 bases had no gene match. CDR3 coding DNA: TGCAGCGTTGAGGCTCCTACGACAGGGACCGGGGAGCTGTTTTTT. Translated, it gives CSVEAPTTGTGELFF.

The V and J genes are TRBV7-2 and TRBJ2-5; 7 nucleotides agree with TRBD1. V was clipped by 1 base and J by 9 bases; unmatched bases: 11. CDR3 length: 15 amino acids. Germline CDR1 SGHTA, CDR2 FQGNSA. The CDR3 DNA reads TGTGCCAGCAGCTTAGAGGGACAGAGTGTTCCGGCCCAGTACTTC. Its protein product is CASSLEGQSVPAQYF. Complete variable domain (other parts from reference TRBV7-2 and TRBJ2-5): GAGVSQSPSNKVTEKGKDVELRCDPISGHTALYWYRQSLGQGLEFLIYFQGNSAPDKSGLPSDRFSAERTGGSVSTLTIQRTQQEDSAVYLCASSLEGQSVPAQYFGPGTRLLVL.

This clone was observed once. V gene TRBV18 combines with J gene TRBJ1-4; TRBD1 matches 8 bases. The CDR3 length is 17 residues. The germline V gene has CDR1 KGHSH and CDR2 LQKENI. After removal of 6 bases from V and 0 bases from J, the junction contained 9 bases not matched to a gene. The CDR3 DNA follows: TGTGCCAGCTCCCCCCAGGGGGCTATGGCAACTAATGAAAAACTGTTTTTT. Translating it yields CASSPQGAMATNEKLFF.

This clone was counted between two and nine times. V and J are TRBV24-1 and TRBJ2-7; 7 nucleotides agree with TRBD1. The CDR3 consists of 16 residues. The ends lost 3 bases at V and 1 base at J; junction bases unmatched: 8. CDR1 and CDR2 from the germline V gene are KGHDR and SFDVKD. CDR3 sequence (DNA): TGTGCCACCAGTGATCCTCAGAGGACAGGTTCCTACGAGCAGTACTTC. This encodes CATSDPQRTGSYEQYF.

This clone was recorded many times. This sequence joins TRBV24-1 and TRBJ2-3, with TRBD2 matching 10 bases. Germline-derived CDR1 and CDR2 are KGHDR and SFDVKD. Trimming removed 1 base from V and 1 base from J; junction bases left unmatched: 4. This CDR3 has 17 amino acids. The CDR3: CATSDFRTSGRTDTQYF. The CDR3, as DNA: TGTGCCACCAGTGATTTTCGGACTAGCGGCCGCACAGATACGCAGTATTTT.

This sequence joins TRBV28 and TRBJ1-5; TRBD1 matches 7 bases. This CDR3 is built from 16 residues. After removal of 4 bases from V and 3 bases from J, the junction contained 9 bases not matched to a gene. Germline V gene sequence: CDR1 MDHEN, CDR2 SYDVKM. CDR3 region: CASSSPGQEINQPQHF. In DNA, the CDR3 is TGTGCCAGCAGTTCTCCTGGACAGGAGATCAATCAGCCCCAGCATTTT.

This rearrangement joins TRBV2 to TRBJ1-5; the D gene is possibly TRBD1 (5 bases). Germline lookup yields CDR1 SNHLY and CDR2 FYNNEI. CDR3 length: 14 residues. Trimming cost V 4 bases and J 4 bases, with 11 bases left between them. The CDR3 region is CASSGSGRNQPQHF. CDR3 DNA: TGTGCCAGCAGTGGGTCAGGGCGAAATCAGCCCCAGCATTTT.

This clone occurred a few times. This chain joins TRBV3-1 (or the pseudogene TRBV3-2) and TRBJ1-1; perhaps TRBD1 as D (5 bases). Germline CDR1 and CDR2: LGHDT and YNNKEL (reference sequence). The length of the CDR3 is 15 residues. V was shortened by 0 bases and J by 6 bases, with 14 bases between the two germline ends. CDR3 in DNA: TGTGCCAGCAGCCAAGATCAGGCAGGGCGCGCTGAAGCTTTCTTT. It translates to CASSQDQAGRAEAFF.

The chain uses TRBV11-2 and TRBJ2-1; D gene ambiguous. Germline V gene lookup returns CDR1 SGHAT and CDR2 FQNNGV. Trimming stripped 1 base from V and 4 bases from J, with 11 bases between. The CDR3 consists of 15 residues. The CDR3 coding sequence is TGTGCCAGCAGCTTAGTCGTCGGCGGATACAATGAGCAGTTCTTC. This sequence encodes CASSLVVGGYNEQFF.

J is TRBJ2-5 and V is TRBV7-6; a possible D gene is TRBD1 (6 bases). CDR3 length equals 15 residues. Germline-derived CDR1 and CDR2 are SGHVS and FNYEAQ. V was shortened by 0 bases and J by 4 bases, with 12 bases between the two germline ends. In DNA, the CDR3 is TGTGCCAGCAGCTTAGCAGCGAGAGGGGGAGAGACCCAGTACTTC. Encoded protein: CASSLAARGGETQYF.

The chain uses TRBV27 and TRBJ1-1; no clear D gene. The length of the CDR3 is 17 residues. The V gene lost 4 bases and the J gene lost 1 base, with 19 bases spanning the gap. Germline V CDR1 and CDR2: MNHEY, SMNVEV (reference sequence). The CDR3 bases are TGTGCCAGCAGTTCCGCCGGTCTTCGAGGTGGGAACACTGAAGCTTTCTTT. It is translated as CASSSAGLRGGNTEAFF.

The rearrangement links TRBV4-3 to TRBJ2-2; D is undetermined. The CDR3 is made up of 13 amino acids. V gave up 0 bases and J gave up 9 bases, with 8 bases separating them. Looked up from germline, CDR1 is LGHNA and CDR2 is YSLEER. Here the CDR3 DNA reads TGCGCCAGCAGCCAAGACCGTGGGCGGGAGCTGTTTTTT. Residues: CASSQDRGRELFF.

The CDR3 reads CASSQVGGTGYYGYTF. For the CDR3, the DNA is TGCGCCAGCAGCCAAGTGGGTGGGACAGGGTACTATGGCTACACCTTC. This chain uses TRBV4-1 with TRBJ1-2; TRBD1 matches at 9 bases. Germline values: CDR1 MGHRA, CDR2 YSYEKL. Trimming removed 1 base from V and 3 bases from J; junction bases left unmatched: 6. The length of the CDR3 is 16 residues.

Comments on this clone: At the DNA level, this CDR3 is encoded by other sequences in the same sample as well. This chain links TRBV18 with TRBJ2-7; D is possibly TRBD1 (6 bases). The CDR3 loop spans 15 amino acids. V was pared by 3 bases and J by 3 bases, with 15 bases between. CDR1 is KGHSH and CDR2 is LQKENI in the germline V gene. For the CDR3, the DNA is TGTGCCAGCTCACCCCGCGCAGGGGATTTCTACGAGCAGTACTTC. It yields the protein CASSPRAGDFYEQYF.

The chain links TRBV2 to TRBJ1-5; a possible D gene is TRBD1 (6 bases). CDR1 SNHLY and CDR2 FYNNEI come from the germline V gene. CDR3 size: 15 residues. V was shortened by 6 bases and J by 0 bases, with 12 bases between the two germline ends. The CDR3 is CASSGDRTSNQPQHF. The CDR3 nucleotides read TGTGCCAGCAGCGGCGACAGGACTAGCAATCAGCCCCAGCATTTT.

This clone was seen more than once but under ten times. V gene TRBV4-1 combines with J gene TRBJ2-5; 8 bases map to TRBD1. CDR1 and CDR2 (germline): MGHRA, YSYEKL. The junction had 5 bases not matched to a gene; V was cut back by 4 bases and J by 4 bases. The CDR3 runs 14 residues. CDR3 amino acids: CASSPGQERETQYF. In DNA form, the CDR3 reads TGCGCCAGCAGCCCGGGACAGGAGAGAGAGACCCAGTACTTC.

This clone was seen repeatedly, ten times or more. The chain is built from TRBV7-3 and TRBJ1-1, with 9 bases that match TRBD1. V lost 5 bases, J lost 4 bases, and 8 bases stayed unmatched. Germline V gene lookup returns CDR1 SGHTA and CDR2 FQGTGA. The CDR3 spans 15 residues. CDR3 DNA sequence: TGTGCCAGCAGCCGCCCCGGACAGGGGCGCACTGAAGCTTTCTTT. Translated: CASSRPGQGRTEAFF.

This sequence joins TRBV7-2 and TRBJ2-3, with D possibly matching TRBD2 (6 bases). CDR1 and CDR2 from the germline V gene are SGHTA and FQGNSA. The CDR3 loop spans 16 amino acids. Trimming cost V 4 bases and J 3 bases, with 17 bases left between them. The CDR3 here is CASSSAPGVGTDTQYF. In DNA, the CDR3 is TGTGCCAGCAGCTCCGCCCCGGGAGTGGGGACAGATACGCAGTATTTT. The full variable domain, with the rest looked up from reference TRBV7-2 and TRBJ2-3, is GAGVSQSPSNKVTEKGKDVELRCDPISGHTALYWYRQSLGQGLEFLIYFQGNSAPDKSGLPSDRFSAERTGGSVSTLTIQRTQQEDSAVYLCASSSAPGVGTDTQYFGPGTRLTVL.

This clone has only one observation. The chain recombines TRBV28 with TRBJ2-2, with 12 nucleotides matching TRBD2. The V and J ends lost 6 bases and 6 bases, in that order; junction bases with no gene match: 17. This CDR3 has 19 amino acids. Germline V gene sequence: CDR1 MDHEN, CDR2 SYDVKM. The CDR3 region has the DNA TGTGCCAGCAGCCCGCTGGGACTAGCGGGCCGGGGGGGTTCCGGGGAGCTGTTTTTT. Its protein is CASSPLGLAGRGGSGELFF. Based on the CDR3 plus reference TRBV28 and TRBJ2-2, the full variable domain is DVKVTQSSRYLVKRTGEKVFLECVQDMDHENMFWYRQDPGLGLRLIYFSYDVKMKEKGDIPEGYSVSREKKERFSLILESASTNQTSMYLCASSPLGLAGRGGSGELFFGEGSRLTVL.

This clone was recorded only once. V usage is TRBV27 and J usage is TRBJ1-1; 7 bases are a match to TRBD1. Per germline, CDR1 MNHEY and CDR2 SMNVEV (reference sequence). The CDR3 covers 13 residues. V was pared by 8 bases and J by 3 bases, with 6 bases of the junction left unmatched. The CDR3 DNA is TGTGCCAGCTCGGGACAGTGGTACACTGAAGCTTTCTTT. Its translation is CASSGQWYTEAFF.

The gene calls are TRBV5-5 and TRBJ2-7; D may be TRBD2 (7 bases). Per the germline V gene, CDR1 is SGHKS and CDR2 is YYEKEE (reference sequence). V was shortened by 2 bases and J by 5 bases, with 11 bases between the two germline ends. This CDR3 region has 13 residues. DNA of the CDR3: TGTGCCAGCAGCTTAAGAGGGGGGGACGAGCAGTACTTC. Translated, it gives CASSLRGGDEQYF.

The V call is TRBV5-5, the J call TRBJ1-4; TRBD1 aligns across 9 bases. This CDR3 has 16 amino acids. The junction had 8 bases not matched to a gene; V was cut back by 0 bases and J by 8 bases. Germline lookup yields CDR1 SGHKS and CDR2 YYEKEE (reference sequence). The CDR3 DNA is TGTGCCAGCAGCTTGGGTTTAGGACAGGGGTCCGAAAAACTGTTTTTT. Its protein product is CASSLGLGQGSEKLFF.

This clone was seen only a few times. This chain uses TRBV5-4 with TRBJ2-7, with 14 bases identical to TRBD2. J lost 3 bases, V lost 6 bases, and 5 bases had no gene match. CDR1 is SGHNT and CDR2 is YYREEE in the germline V gene (reference sequence). The CDR3 consists of 15 residues. CDR3 coding DNA: TGTGCCAGCACCCCCGGGACTAGCGGGAGCTACGAGCAGTACTTC. Translating it yields CASTPGTSGSYEQYF.

The chain recombines TRBV18 with TRBJ2-7, with a weak D call TRBD2 (6 bases). The germline V gene encodes CDR1 KGHSH and CDR2 LQKENI. The CDR3 runs 13 residues. Trimming cost V 4 bases and J 7 bases, with 14 bases left between them. The CDR3: CASSRDLGMEQYF. DNA for the CDR3: TGTGCCAGCTCACGGGACTTGGGTATGGAGCAGTACTTC.

The chain has TRBV2 and TRBJ2-7, with TRBD1 as a possible D gene (5 bases). Germline loops: CDR1 SNHLY, CDR2 FYNNEI. The CDR3 is made up of 14 amino acids. The V gene lost 0 bases and the J gene lost 3 bases, with 9 bases spanning the gap. The CDR3 loop reads CASSEAGELYEQYF. As DNA, the CDR3 is TGTGCCAGCAGTGAAGCAGGGGAACTCTACGAGCAGTACTTC.

The chain combines TRBV29-1 with TRBJ2-3, with TRBD1 matching 9 bases. Germline trimming cut 4 bases from V and 4 bases from J; bases unmatched to any gene: 3. The CDR3 length is 13 residues. Germline V CDR1 and CDR2: SQVTM, ANQGSEA. The CDR3 DNA follows: TGCAGCGTTGGCGGACAGGGGTCAGATACGCAGTATTTT. Its translation is CSVGGQGSDTQYF.

This clone appeared a few times. The chain employs TRBV12-3 or TRBV12-4 and TRBJ2-5; 7 nucleotides align to TRBD2. This CDR3 comprises 12 residues. J lost 4 bases, V lost 6 bases, and 2 bases had no gene match. The CDR3 DNA reads as TGTGCCAGCAGAATAGCGGGAGAGACCCAGTACTTC. Its translation is CASRIAGETQYF.

This clone was seen a handful of times. The chain recombines TRBV20-1 with TRBJ2-7; possibly TRBD2 for D (7 bases). V lost 3 bases, J lost 6 bases, and 15 bases lay in between. This CDR3 spans 13 amino acids. Germline V gives CDR1 DFQATT, CDR2 SNEGSKA (reference sequence). CDR3 residues: CSASRGARGEQYF. CDR3 in DNA: TGCAGTGCTAGTCGGGGGGCGCGTGGCGAGCAGTACTTC.

This clone was counted a few times. The rearrangement links TRBV5-1 to TRBJ1-6; D is possibly TRBD1 (6 bases). Trimming pared 4 bases from V and 9 bases from J, leaving 14 bases between. Germline values: CDR1 SGHRS, CDR2 YFSETQ. The CDR3 totals 14 residues. This chain's CDR3 is CASSPGGQGSPLHF. CDR3 coding DNA: TGCGCCAGCAGCCCCGGGGGGCAAGGTTCACCCCTCCACTTT.

This rearrangement joins TRBV5-6 to TRBJ1-2, with a tentative D call TRBD1 (5 bases). From germline, CDR1 is SGHDT and CDR2 YYEEEE. This CDR3 spans 15 amino acids. Trimming took 4 bases from V and 0 from J, leaving 13 bases between them. The CDR3 coding sequence is TGTGCCAGCAGCCCGGGGCGGAGGGCTAACTATGGCTACACCTTC. The encoded protein is CASSPGRRANYGYTF.

With respect to this clone: At one boundary the junction diverges from the germline segment, which might be a read error. This chain connects TRBV19 to TRBJ1-2; D is ambiguous. Germline CDR1 is LNHDA and CDR2 is SQIVND (reference sequence). The length of the CDR3 is 11 residues. The CDR3 DNA is TGTGCCAGTAGTATTGGCGAAGGAGGCGTCTTC. As protein: CASSIGEGGVF.